The rows below give T cell receptor beta chains drawn from one sample of a study of blood T cell repertoires in COVID-19. Clones were sequenced by immunoSEQ multiplex PCR, and TCRdb holds only the in-frame ones, with some missing. The table has approximately 150,000 clones, about four fifths seen once. The material sequenced was peripheral blood. These receptors were collected from a human donor in a cohort sampled during active COVID-19. Each CDR3 is given with its conserved first and last residue. D genes are given only for firm matches. Only part of the rows carry a size: once, few, many, or a class if the clone is expanded.

j_call | clone_size | v_call | d_call | cdr3_aa | cdr3_nt
TRBJ2-7 | NA | TRBV4-1 | NA | CASSQVGGRRSSYEQYF | TGCGCCAGCAGCCAAGTAGGAGGTCGCAGAAGCTCCTACGAGCAGTACTTC
TRBJ1-1 | NA | TRBV11-2 | NA | CASTRGRGTEAFF | TGTGCCAGCACCCGTGGACGGGGCACTGAAGCTTTCTTT
TRBJ2-7 | NA | TRBV7-2 | NA | CASSPSYEQYF | TGTGCCAGCAGCCCGTCCTACGAGCAGTACTTC
TRBJ2-1 | NA | TRBV6-4 | TRBD2 | CASRKGLAGGPSSYNEQFF | TGTGCCAGCAGAAAAGGCTTAGCGGGAGGGCCGAGCTCCTACAATGAGCAGTTCTTC
TRBJ1-4 | NA | TRBV5-5 | TRBD1 | CASSPRDRVNEKLFF | TGTGCCAGCAGCCCCCGGGACAGGGTTAATGAAAAACTGTTTTTT
TRBJ2-7 | few | TRBV4-2 | NA | CASSQGAGSNAAYEQYF | TGTGCCAGCAGCCAAGGGGCCGGTTCGAACGCCGCCTACGAGCAGTACTTC
TRBJ2-7 | NA | TRBV6-5 | NA | CASRFHYEQYF | TGTGCCAGCAGATTTCACTACGAGCAGTACTTC
TRBJ2-7 | NA | TRBV28 | NA | CASSLMFVYEQYF | TGTGCCAGCAGTTTAATGTTCGTTTACGAGCAGTACTTC
TRBJ2-6 | once | TRBV29-1 | NA | CSASEGSGANVLTF | TGCAGCGCCTCAGAGGGCTCTGGGGCCAACGTCCTGACTTTC
TRBJ2-1 | NA | TRBV19 | TRBD2 | CASSIVIAGGLVYNEQFF | TGTGCCAGTAGTATAGTTATAGCGGGAGGGCTAGTCTACAATGAGCAGTTCTTC
TRBJ2-5 | NA | TRBV9 | TRBD2 | CASSLAGGGETQYF | TGTGCCAGCAGCCTAGCGGGAGGGGGAGAGACCCAGTACTTC
TRBJ2-3 | few | TRBV5-4 | TRBD1 | CASSTRGSTDTQYF | TGTGCCAGCAGCACCAGGGGGAGCACAGATACGCAGTATTTT
TRBJ1-5 | NA | TRBV7-2 | TRBD1 | CASSLGGQGGQPQHF | TGTGCCAGCAGCTTGGGGGGACAGGGCGGACAGCCCCAGCATTTT
TRBJ1-6 | NA | TRBV7-2 | NA | CASSFFDRHNSPLHF | TGTGCCAGCAGCTTCTTTGACAGGCATAATTCACCCCTCCACTTT
TRBJ1-2 | NA | TRBV6-2/TRBV6-3 | TRBD1 | CASSSPGQRFGGYTF | TGTGCCAGCAGTTCGCCGGGACAGAGATTCGGTGGCTACACCTTC
TRBJ2-5 | NA | TRBV19 | NA | CASSEARGETQYF | TGTGCCAGTAGCGAGGCCCGGGGAGAGACCCAGTACTTC
TRBJ1-2 | NA | TRBV28 | NA | CASSLWPEHGYTF | TGTGCCAGCAGTTTATGGCCGGAGCATGGCTACACCTTC
TRBJ2-1 | NA | TRBV6-1 | TRBD1 | CASSENRDRWPFF | TGTGCCAGCAGTGAAAACCGGGACAGGTGGCCGTTCTTC
TRBJ2-7 | NA | TRBV5-5 | TRBD1 | CASSRQGAYEQYF | TGTGCCAGCAGCCGACAGGGGGCTTACGAGCAGTACTTC
TRBJ2-7 | NA | TRBV6-5 | NA | CASSYDQGGEYF | TGTGCCAGCAGTTACGACCAGGGGGGCGAGTACTTC
TRBJ1-2 | NA | TRBV3-1/TRBV3-2 | NA | CASSQDRGGGYGYTF | TGTGCCAGCAGCCAAGATCGGGGGGGCGGCTATGGCTACACCTTC
TRBJ1-4 | once | TRBV4-1 | NA | CASSQKTLGSNEKLFF | TGCGCCAGCAGCCAAAAGACGCTCGGGTCCAATGAAAAACTGTTTTTT